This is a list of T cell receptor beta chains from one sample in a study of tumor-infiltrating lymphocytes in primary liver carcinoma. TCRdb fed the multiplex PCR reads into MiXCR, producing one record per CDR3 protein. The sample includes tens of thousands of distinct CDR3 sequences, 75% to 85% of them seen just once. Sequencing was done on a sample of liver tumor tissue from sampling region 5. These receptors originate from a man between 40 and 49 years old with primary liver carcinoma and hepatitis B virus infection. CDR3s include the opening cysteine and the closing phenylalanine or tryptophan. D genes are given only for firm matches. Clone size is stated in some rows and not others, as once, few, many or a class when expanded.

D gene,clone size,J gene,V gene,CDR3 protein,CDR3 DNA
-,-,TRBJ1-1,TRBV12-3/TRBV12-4,CACSHSLAEAFF,TGTGCCTGCAGCCATTCTCTCGCTGAAGCTTTCTTT
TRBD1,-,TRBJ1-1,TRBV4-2,CASSQEYGQGFWTETFF,TGTGCTAGCAGCCAAGAATACGGACAGGGTTTTTGGACTGAGACTTTCTTT
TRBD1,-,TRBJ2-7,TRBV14,CANSAQGSYEQYF,TGTGCCAACAGCGCACAGGGGTCCTACGAGCAGTACTTC
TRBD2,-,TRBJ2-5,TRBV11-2,CQQPNSWRGKETQYF,TGCCAGCAGCCGAACTCCTGGCGGGGGAAAGAGACCCAGTACTTC
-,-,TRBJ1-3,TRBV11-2,CASLVGPRTVGDTIYF,TGTGCCAGCTTAGTTGGCCCCAGGACAGTAGGAGACACCATATATTTT
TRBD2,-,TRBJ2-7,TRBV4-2,CASGGKPGLARGPHEQYF,TGTGCCAGCGGTGGAAAACCGGGACTAGCGAGAGGGCCACATGAGCAGTACTTC
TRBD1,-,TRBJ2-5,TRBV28,CASSLPGTETRDQYF,TGTGCCAGCAGCCTACCCGGGACAGAGACCAGGGACCAGTACTTT
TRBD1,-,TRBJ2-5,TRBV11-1,CAGSGQVGVETQYF,TGTGCCGGCAGTGGACAGGTGGGGGTAGAGACCCAGTACTTC
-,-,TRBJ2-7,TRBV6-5,CASSYSGKNSYEQYF,TGTGCCAGCAGTTACTCCGGCAAGAACTCCTACGAGCAGTACTTC
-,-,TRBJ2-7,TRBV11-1,CASSPDSYEQYF,TGTGCCAGCAGCCCAGACAGCTACGAGCAGTACTTC
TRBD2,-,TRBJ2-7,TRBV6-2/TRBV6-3,CASSYSASGSNEQYF,TGTGCCAGCAGTTACTCGGCTAGCGGGTCGAACGAGCAGTACTTC
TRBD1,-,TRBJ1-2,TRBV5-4,CDSSRDRGLRGYTF,TGTGACAGCAGTAGGGACAGGGGACTTCGTGGCTACACCTTC
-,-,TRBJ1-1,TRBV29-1,CSLVVTGMNTQAFF,TGCAGCCTTGTAGTGACAGGAATGAACACTCAAGCTTTCTTT
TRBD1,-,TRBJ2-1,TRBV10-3,CAYGDSNNEQFF,TGTGCCTACGGGGACAGCAACAATGAGCAGTTCTTC
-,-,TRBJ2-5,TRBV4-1,CASCHETRSSAAGETQYF,TGCGCCAGCTGCCATGAAACCCGGTCCTCCGCTGCGGGGGAGACCCAGTACTTC
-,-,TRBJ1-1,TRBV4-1,CASSRTWTENTEDFF,TGCGCCAGCAGCCGTACATGGACAGAGAACACCGAAGATTTCTTT
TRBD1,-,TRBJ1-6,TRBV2,CASSKLAGGVYSPLHF,TGTGCCAGCAGCAAGTTGGCAGGGGGCGTGTATTCACCCCTCCACTTT
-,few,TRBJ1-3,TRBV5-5,CASRQDRVSGNTIYF,TGTGCCAGCAGACAGGACAGAGTCTCTGGAAACACCATATATTTT
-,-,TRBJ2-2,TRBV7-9,CASRSNTGKLFF,TGTGCCAGCAGATCGAACACCGGGAAGCTGTTTTTT
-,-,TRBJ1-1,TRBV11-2,CASSIVDNTEAFF,TGTGCCAGCAGCATCGTTGATAACACTGAAGCTTTCTTT
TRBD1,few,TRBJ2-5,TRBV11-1,CANSGQVEVGTQCF,TGTGCCAACAGTGGACAGGTGGAGGTGGGGACCCAGTGCTTC
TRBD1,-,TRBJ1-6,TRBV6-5,CASSYLGTGTVGSPLHF,TGTGCCAGCAGTTACTTGGGGACAGGAACAGTTGGTTCACCCCTCCACTTT
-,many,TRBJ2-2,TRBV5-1,CASNNLWDTELFF,TGCGCCAGCAACAATCTTTGGGACACTGAGCTGTTTTTT
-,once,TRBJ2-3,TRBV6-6,CASSHGTYDPDTQYF,TGTGCCAGCAGTCACGGGACTTACGACCCAGATACGCAGTATTTT